Listed below are T cell receptor beta chains from one sample, sequenced in a study of cytomegalovirus exposure and HLA in healthy donors. Clones were read by immunoSEQ multiplex PCR, and TCRdb kept only the in-frame ones, dropping some. The sample gives 180,000 or so clones, less than 80% of which show up once; under 2% is in the top ten. The specimen sequenced was PBMCs. The receptors shown here come from a man between 18 and 29 years old in good health and CMV-seronegative. CDR3s include the opening cysteine and the closing phenylalanine or tryptophan. A D gene is named only where the DNA matches it firmly. The size entry is marked missing in some rows and otherwise reads once, few, many or a size class.

d_gene	v_gene	len	j_gene	abundance	CDR3aa	CDR3nt
-	TRBV10-3	11	TRBJ1-3	-	CAISDLERVYF	TGTGCCATCAGTGACCTGGAGAGGGTATATTTT
TRBD1	TRBV6-1	10	TRBJ2-1	-	CASRKGQVIF	TGTGCCAGCAGGAAGGGACAGGTCATCTTC
TRBD2	TRBV11-1	15	TRBJ2-7	-	CASSSLSGRPLEQYF	TGTGCCAGCAGCTCTCTTAGCGGGAGGCCCCTCGAGCAGTACTTC
-	TRBV5-1	14	TRBJ1-1	-	CASSFGQQNTEAFF	TGCGCCAGCAGCTTTGGACAGCAGAACACTGAAGCTTTCTTT
-	TRBV27	13	TRBJ2-7	-	CASSLRLAYEQYF	TGTGCCAGCAGTTTAAGGCTAGCTTACGAGCAGTACTTC
-	TRBV6-6	12	TRBJ1-2	few	CASSYLGEGYTF	TGTGCCAGCAGTTACTTGGGAGAGGGCTACACCTTC
-	TRBV29-1	12	TRBJ1-1	few	CSVVGGNTEAFF	TGCAGCGTTGTGGGGGGTAACACTGAAGCTTTCTTT
TRBD1	TRBV2	14	TRBJ1-6	-	CASLGYRGDSPLHF	TGTGCCAGTCTTGGGTACAGGGGGGATTCACCCCTCCACTTT
TRBD2	TRBV5-1	16	TRBJ2-7	once	CASSLAAGTRKNEQYF	TGCGCCAGCAGCTTGGCTGCCGGGACTAGGAAGAACGAGCAGTACTTC
TRBD2	TRBV5-1	16	TRBJ2-5	once	CASSFRLAGNQETQYF	TGCGCCAGCAGCTTTAGACTAGCGGGCAACCAAGAGACCCAGTACTTC
-	TRBV7-9	16	TRBJ1-1	-	CASSLVHRVDYTEAFF	TGTGCCAGCAGCTTGGTCCACAGGGTTGATTACACTGAAGCTTTCTTT
TRBD1	TRBV7-8	15	TRBJ1-5	-	CASSNRQGRNQPQHF	TGTGCCAGCAGCAACCGACAGGGACGCAATCAGCCCCAGCATTTT
TRBD1	TRBV5-1	15	TRBJ1-2	-	CASSRVGQGRYGYTF	TGCGCCAGCAGCCGAGTCGGACAGGGGAGGTATGGCTACACCTTC
TRBD1	TRBV2	13	TRBJ2-7	-	CASRRTGPSEQYF	TGTGCCAGCAGACGGACAGGGCCCTCCGAGCAGTACTTC
TRBD1	TRBV27	15	TRBJ1-2	-	CASSPSGGGNYGYTF	TGTGCCAGCAGTCCCTCAGGGGGAGGTAACTATGGCTACACCTTC
-	TRBV6-6	15	TRBJ2-2	once	CASSPTSANTGELFF	TGTGCCAGCAGTCCGACATCCGCGAACACCGGGGAGCTGTTTTTT
-	TRBV7-9	15	TRBJ1-1	-	CASSLGLSSGTEAFF	TGTGCCAGCAGCTTGGGCCTGTCTTCAGGGACTGAAGCTTTCTTT
TRBD2	TRBV30	14	TRBJ2-1	few	CAWMPRRGENEQFF	TGTGCCTGGATGCCCCGGCGGGGGGAGAATGAGCAGTTCTTC
TRBD2	TRBV27	16	TRBJ2-1	-	CASSFPRGGRVNEQFF	TGTGCCAGCAGCTTCCCTAGGGGCGGGAGGGTCAATGAGCAGTTCTTC
-	TRBV7-2	17	TRBJ1-6	-	CASSPAGTSWVGSPLHF	TGTGCCAGCAGCCCCGCCGGGACTTCTTGGGTGGGGTCACCCCTCCACTTT
-	TRBV5-4	14	TRBJ2-5	few	CASSLSDRKETQYF	TGTGCCAGCAGCTTGTCCGACAGGAAAGAGACCCAGTACTTC
-	TRBV28	12	TRBJ2-5	-	CASAGYQETQYF	TGTGCCAGCGCAGGGTACCAAGAGACCCAGTACTTC
-	TRBV6-5	13	TRBJ2-5	-	CASSYTGSKTQYF	TGTGCCAGCAGTTATACAGGGTCGAAGACCCAGTACTTC
TRBD1	TRBV7-9	13	TRBJ1-2	few	CASSPRDSYGYTF	TGTGCCAGCAGCCCCCGGGACAGCTATGGCTACACCTTC
TRBD2	TRBV5-1	18	TRBJ2-7	-	CASSLLGLAGGFSYEQYF	TGCGCCAGCAGCTTGTTAGGCCTAGCGGGGGGTTTCTCCTACGAGCAGTACTTC
TRBD1	TRBV10-3	17	TRBJ2-2	-	CAISDPTGGSNTGELFF	TGTGCCATCAGTGATCCTACAGGGGGGTCGAACACCGGGGAGCTGTTTTTT
-	TRBV15	14	TRBJ1-1	-	CATSRDGGSTEAFF	TGTGCCACCAGCAGAGATGGGGGGTCTACTGAAGCTTTCTTT
TRBD2	TRBV6-6	15	TRBJ2-3	-	CASSPGTSGANTQYF	TGTGCCAGCAGCCCCGGGACTAGCGGGGCGAATACGCAGTATTTT
-	TRBV10-3	13	TRBJ1-1	few	CAIRGEGGTEAFF	TGTGCCATCAGGGGGGAGGGGGGGACTGAAGCTTTCTTT
-	TRBV9	16	TRBJ2-7	-	CASSVADSVFSYEQYF	TGTGCCAGCAGCGTAGCGGACAGCGTATTCTCCTACGAGCAGTACTTC
-	TRBV14	15	TRBJ1-1	-	CASSQDGLMNTEAFF	TGTGCCAGCAGCCAAGACGGACTGATGAACACTGAAGCTTTCTTT
TRBD1	TRBV5-1	15	TRBJ2-7	-	CASSFGTGNYYEQYF	TGCGCCAGCAGCTTCGGGACAGGCAACTACTACGAGCAGTACTTC
-	TRBV27	14	TRBJ1-3	-	CASKSGFAGNTIYF	TGTGCCAGCAAATCGGGGTTTGCTGGAAACACCATATATTTT
-	TRBV19	16	TRBJ2-7	few	CASSIGRVDRSYEQYF	TGTGCCAGTAGTATAGGACGGGTCGACCGTTCCTACGAGCAGTACTTC
-	TRBV28	15	TRBJ2-3	-	CASSPVQVSTDTQYF	TGTGCCAGCAGTCCCGTACAGGTTAGCACAGATACGCAGTATTTT
TRBD2	TRBV9	18	TRBJ2-7	-	CASSVGDVGTSGLRRQYF	TGTGCCAGCAGCGTAGGGGATGTGGGGACTAGCGGCCTGCGGAGGCAGTACTTC
-	TRBV19	15	TRBJ1-3	-	CASHPPGTEGNTIYF	TGTGCCAGCCATCCTCCCGGGACTGAGGGAAACACCATATATTTT
-	TRBV6-5	14	TRBJ1-1	few	CASSRTGRDTEAFF	TGTGCCAGCAGTAGAACAGGGCGGGACACTGAAGCTTTCTTT
-	TRBV30	13	TRBJ2-5	-	CAWSVTRQETQYF	TGTGCCTGGAGTGTAACGCGGCAAGAGACCCAGTACTTC
-	TRBV7-7	14	TRBJ2-6	few	CASSSGSGANVLTF	TGTGCTAGCAGCTCAGGGTCTGGGGCCAACGTCCTGACTTTC
-	TRBV30	14	TRBJ1-1	few	CAWTLRRDYTEAFF	TGTGCCTGGACCCTCCGTCGGGACTACACTGAAGCTTTCTTT
-	TRBV30	14	TRBJ1-2	-	CAWRPGQPSHGYTF	TGTGCCTGGCGCCCCGGACAGCCATCCCATGGCTACACCTTC
-	TRBV19	16	TRBJ2-2	-	CASSIVPGVSTGELFF	TGTGCCAGTAGTATAGTCCCAGGGGTGAGCACCGGGGAGCTGTTTTTT
TRBD1	TRBV7-2	15	TRBJ1-2	-	CASSSITGQGRSYTF	TGTGCCAGCAGCTCGATAACGGGACAGGGGAGGAGTTACACCTTC
-	TRBV10-3	13	TRBJ1-2	once	CAISDGGQDGYTF	TGTGCCATCAGTGACGGGGGGCAAGATGGCTACACCTTC
-	TRBV6-5	14	TRBJ1-5	once	CASSEHISNQPQHF	TGTGCCAGCAGTGAACACATTAGCAATCAGCCCCAGCATTTT
-	TRBV2	15	TRBJ2-3	few	CASTLIASAVDTQYF	TGTGCCAGCACTCTTATCGCTAGCGCGGTAGATACGCAGTATTTT
-	TRBV28	16	TRBJ2-3	-	CASSSGNGPSELTQYF	TGTGCCAGCAGTTCAGGGAACGGTCCATCGGAATTGACGCAGTATTTT